The sequence of this T cell receptor (beta chain) was determined in a study of blood T cell repertoires in COVID-19. Trimming removed 4 bases from V and 4 bases from J; junction bases left unmatched: 3. This CDR3 region has 14 residues. CDR1 and CDR2 (germline): LGHDT, YNNKEL (reference sequence). Seattle's enrolled individuals joined amid active infection and were then monitored longitudinally. The method was immunoSEQ multiplex PCR; TCRdb's version includes in-frame clones alone and lacks a portion of them. The sample includes hundreds of thousands of clones, 75% to 85% seen only once; the top ten take about 1.3%.

The specimen sequenced was peripheral blood. V is TRBV3-1 (or the pseudogene TRBV3-2) and J is TRBJ1-2, with 10 bases identical to TRBD1. This TCR came from a woman aged 30 to 39 with COVID-19, enrolled during active disease. The CDR3 coding sequence is TGTGCCAGCAGCCCCGGGACAGGGGCCTATGGCTACACCTTC. This translates into CASSPGTGAYGYTF.